The sequence of this T cell receptor (beta chain) was determined in a study of blood T cell repertoires in COVID-19. Study in general: The samples span acute and convalescent COVID-19 from the United States, Italy and Spain.

Assay: immunoSEQ multiplex PCR; the TCRdb copy retains only in-frame clones and omits some. The sample has around 150,000 clones, almost 80% seen once. The length of the CDR3 is 15 residues. The V gene end was trimmed by 5 bases and the J gene end by 4 bases; junction bases not matched to a gene: 10. Germline V gene data show CDR1 as SEHNR and CDR2 as FQNEAQ (reference sequence). The rearrangement links TRBV7-9 to TRBJ2-5; the match to TRBD1 covers 7 bases. Sequencing was carried out using peripheral blood. This TCR was sampled from a man aged 55 to 70 who had recovered from COVID-19. In DNA, the CDR3 is TGTGCCAGCAGCACTGTGGGACAGCGAGGAGAGACCCAGTACTTC. Amino acids: CASSTVGQRGETQYF.